This TCR beta chain stems from a study of cytomegalovirus exposure and HLA in healthy donors. PCR used 60 Vbeta primers and 13 Jbeta primers. Per the original data handling: Some 80 million unique TCR beta chains, 9.5 million to 14 million shared, were counted in a later analysis. Here immunoSEQ multiplex PCR was the method, and the copy in TCRdb shows in-frame clones only, minus some. Clonal size and the V and J genes are those of that table, whereas D and trimming came from the DNA. The ten most abundant clones cover 2% of a sample with approximately 120,000 clones. The length of the CDR3 is 15 residues. Germline loops: CDR1 LNHDA, CDR2 SQIVND (reference sequence). The junction had 8 bases not matched to a gene; V was cut back by 5 bases and J by 5 bases.

This rearrangement joins TRBV19 to TRBJ2-1; the match to TRBD2 covers 8 bases. The sequence was collected from a woman between 55 and 75 years old in good health and CMV-seronegative. The sample comprised PBMCs. CDR3 loop: CASSGRFGGDNEQFF. The CDR3 DNA follows: TGTGCCAGTAGTGGGAGATTCGGGGGGGACAATGAGCAGTTCTTC.